This TCR beta chain is drawn from a study of CD4 T cells in lung cancer (dated by TCRdb to between 2017 and 2020). As for the study more broadly: In the study, blood T cells from NSCLC patients were screened for responses to candidate mutation-encoded neoepitopes, and neoantigen-specific CD4+ T-cell clones and TCRs were isolated. Tumor and non-adjacent lung tissue were obtained from a handful of patients undergoing curative-intent resections for stage I-III non-small cell lung cancer. Deep sequencing of TCRB was used to follow the frequency of neoantigen-specific clonotypes in tumor resections, non-adjacent lung and cultured T-cell products. Lung adenocarcinoma or squamous cell carcinoma was present in the resected patients, who were aged 60 to 69 at blood donation and were mostly former smokers. Before blood donation, treatments including platinum chemotherapy had been received by the patients, and nivolumab or pembrolizumab had been received by some of the patients.

Non-adjacent lung tissue was collected from the same resection as far from the malignant lesion as possible, at a distance of at least 3 cm. The CDR1 and CDR2 encoded by the germline V gene are SGHTA and FQGNSA. Germline trimming: 2 bases from V, 4 bases from J; junction bases outside gene matches: 7. The CDR3 contains 15 residues, cysteine and phenylalanine counted. Just the 45-base CDR3 DNA is kept, in frame starting at base 1. Worth noting for this clone: Its cognate antigen has yet to be identified. Qualities for individual bases were not recorded, and no much larger clone is one base off.

The library came from the immunoSEQ multiplex PCR assay. DNA was isolated with Qiagen DNeasy or QIAamp micro DNA kits and TCRB sequenced with the Adaptive Biotechnology human TCRB sequencing kit. TCRB libraries were sequenced on an Illumina MiSeq. The authors' pipeline ran thus. TCRB sequence data were analyzed using the kit provider's software, and tumor enrichment of clonotype templates was assessed with Fisher's exact test. Held by TCRdb, this immuneACCESS table contains in-frame sequences only and omits some clones. Under half of the omission traces to an unresolved V gene where checked; the cause of the rest is unknown. D and trimming were read from the DNA, whereas the V and J calls and clone size are those reported in that table. This sample is represented by about 10,000 clones; around 69% of them were singletons. The top ten clones comprise less than 20% of the sample. What the research found in general, with its limitations: Some blood-derived responses might reflect in vitro priming of naive T cells or cross-reactivity rather than memory responses to the cancer.

The chain was built from TRBV7-2 and TRBJ1-2; 7 bases in the junction line up with TRBD1. This sequence was found in a man aged 55 to 69 with non-small cell lung cancer. Material: normal lung tissue taken away from the tumor. Here is the DNA: TGTGCCAGCAGCTTAAGACAGGGACCTCCCTATGGCTACACCTTC. It translates as CASSLRQGPPYGYTF.